This T cell receptor beta chain stems from a study of T cells in Graves' hyperthyroidism and ophthalmopathy. Study-level findings and limits: Blood also contained most expanded thyroid clonotypes above 0.001.

The CDR3 length is 15 residues. V was cut by 3 bases and J by 7 bases, with 19 bases left in between. Germline-derived CDR1 and CDR2 are SNHLY and FYNNEI. In the case of this clonotype: What it binds is not known.

Amplification yielded TCR beta CDR3 regions, with RNA transcripts as the source. TCR CDR3 regions were first amplified by RT-PCR with HTBI primers. One entry per CDR3 protein, called by TCRdb with MiXCR from the multiplex PCR reads. The sample contains around 350,000 distinct CDR3 sequences, just under 25% of which appear only once. The sequence derives from a man in his forties or fifties with Graves' hyperthyroidism. Specimen: blood. The rearrangement uses TRBV2 and TRBJ2-7; weak D call: TRBD2 (7 bases). DNA of the CDR3: TGTGCCAGCAGTGATTGGGGGGGGGCTACGAGAGAGCAGTACTTC. This translates into CASSDWGGATREQYF. Drawing the rest from reference TRBV2 and TRBJ2-7, the complete variable domain is EPEVTQTPSHQVTQMGQEVILRCVPISNHLYFYWYRQILGQKVEFLVSFYNNEISEKSEIFDDQFSVERPDGSNFTLKIRSTKLEDSAMYFCASSDWGGATREQYFGPGTRLTVT.